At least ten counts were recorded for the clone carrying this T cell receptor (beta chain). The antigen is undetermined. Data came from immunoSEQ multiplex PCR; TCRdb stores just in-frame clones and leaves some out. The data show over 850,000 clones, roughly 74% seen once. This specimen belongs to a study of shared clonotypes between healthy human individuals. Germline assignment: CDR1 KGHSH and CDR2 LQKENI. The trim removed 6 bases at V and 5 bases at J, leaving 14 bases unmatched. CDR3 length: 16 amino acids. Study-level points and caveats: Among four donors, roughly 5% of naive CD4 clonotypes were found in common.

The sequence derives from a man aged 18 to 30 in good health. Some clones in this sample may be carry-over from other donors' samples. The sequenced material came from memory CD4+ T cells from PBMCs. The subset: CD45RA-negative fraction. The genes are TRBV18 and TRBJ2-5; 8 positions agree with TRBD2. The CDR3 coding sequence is TGTGCCAGCTCCTCCCAGGGTAGCGGGACTACGGAGACCCAGTACTTC. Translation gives CASSSQGSGTTETQYF.